The present T cell receptor beta chain was sequenced within a study of T cell changes during pregnancy in multiple sclerosis. The table came from immunoSEQ multiplex PCR; TCRdb's copy has only in-frame clones and leaves some out. The sample gives approximately 45,000 clones, more than 85% of which show up once; approximately 2.9% is in the top ten. V was pared by 2 bases and J by 8 bases, with 15 bases between. The CDR3 is 14 residues long. Germline values: CDR1 MNHNS, CDR2 SASEGT. The chain carries TRBV6-1 and TRBJ1-1; D unclear. The material sequenced was CD8+ T cells from peripheral blood mononuclear cells, taken in the second trimester of pregnancy. This clonotype originated in a female donor with multiple sclerosis, enrolled in a pregnancy study. The CDR3: CASSELDGPKEAFF. The CDR3, as DNA: TGTGCCAGCAGTGAACTCGATGGGCCCAAAGAAGCTTTCTTT.